This TCR beta chain was sequenced in a study of OX40 agonist ivuxolimab in advanced cancers. Study-level information: Two patients with cutaneous melanoma and one with hepatocellular carcinoma, three in total, showed partial responses.

The CDR3 extends over 13 amino acids. Germline CDR1 and CDR2: SGHAT and FQNNGV. The V segment lost 3 bases and the J segment 6 bases; nucleotides outside the gene matches: 5. Study-wide results and limits: The CD4+ and CD8+ T cells in the blood had expanded clonally by week 6 at 0.1 to 3.0 mg/kg.

TCRdb's copy holds only in-frame clones and misses some; the assay was immunoSEQ multiplex PCR. Of just over 35,000 clones detected, around three quarters appear once; the ten largest clones hold 20% to 25%. Remarks on this clone: The antigen is unknown.

J is TRBJ2-7 and V is TRBV11-2; 7 bases line up with TRBD1. The source material was CD4+ or CD8+ T cells sorted from blood, sampled in a trial of the OX40 agonist ivuxolimab. The clonotype originates from an adult with an advanced solid tumor such as melanoma, head and neck, liver or kidney cancer. The chain's CDR3 is CASSLRPGGEQYV. The CDR3 nucleotides are TGTGCCAGCAGCTTGAGGCCAGGGGGCGAGCAGTACGTC.